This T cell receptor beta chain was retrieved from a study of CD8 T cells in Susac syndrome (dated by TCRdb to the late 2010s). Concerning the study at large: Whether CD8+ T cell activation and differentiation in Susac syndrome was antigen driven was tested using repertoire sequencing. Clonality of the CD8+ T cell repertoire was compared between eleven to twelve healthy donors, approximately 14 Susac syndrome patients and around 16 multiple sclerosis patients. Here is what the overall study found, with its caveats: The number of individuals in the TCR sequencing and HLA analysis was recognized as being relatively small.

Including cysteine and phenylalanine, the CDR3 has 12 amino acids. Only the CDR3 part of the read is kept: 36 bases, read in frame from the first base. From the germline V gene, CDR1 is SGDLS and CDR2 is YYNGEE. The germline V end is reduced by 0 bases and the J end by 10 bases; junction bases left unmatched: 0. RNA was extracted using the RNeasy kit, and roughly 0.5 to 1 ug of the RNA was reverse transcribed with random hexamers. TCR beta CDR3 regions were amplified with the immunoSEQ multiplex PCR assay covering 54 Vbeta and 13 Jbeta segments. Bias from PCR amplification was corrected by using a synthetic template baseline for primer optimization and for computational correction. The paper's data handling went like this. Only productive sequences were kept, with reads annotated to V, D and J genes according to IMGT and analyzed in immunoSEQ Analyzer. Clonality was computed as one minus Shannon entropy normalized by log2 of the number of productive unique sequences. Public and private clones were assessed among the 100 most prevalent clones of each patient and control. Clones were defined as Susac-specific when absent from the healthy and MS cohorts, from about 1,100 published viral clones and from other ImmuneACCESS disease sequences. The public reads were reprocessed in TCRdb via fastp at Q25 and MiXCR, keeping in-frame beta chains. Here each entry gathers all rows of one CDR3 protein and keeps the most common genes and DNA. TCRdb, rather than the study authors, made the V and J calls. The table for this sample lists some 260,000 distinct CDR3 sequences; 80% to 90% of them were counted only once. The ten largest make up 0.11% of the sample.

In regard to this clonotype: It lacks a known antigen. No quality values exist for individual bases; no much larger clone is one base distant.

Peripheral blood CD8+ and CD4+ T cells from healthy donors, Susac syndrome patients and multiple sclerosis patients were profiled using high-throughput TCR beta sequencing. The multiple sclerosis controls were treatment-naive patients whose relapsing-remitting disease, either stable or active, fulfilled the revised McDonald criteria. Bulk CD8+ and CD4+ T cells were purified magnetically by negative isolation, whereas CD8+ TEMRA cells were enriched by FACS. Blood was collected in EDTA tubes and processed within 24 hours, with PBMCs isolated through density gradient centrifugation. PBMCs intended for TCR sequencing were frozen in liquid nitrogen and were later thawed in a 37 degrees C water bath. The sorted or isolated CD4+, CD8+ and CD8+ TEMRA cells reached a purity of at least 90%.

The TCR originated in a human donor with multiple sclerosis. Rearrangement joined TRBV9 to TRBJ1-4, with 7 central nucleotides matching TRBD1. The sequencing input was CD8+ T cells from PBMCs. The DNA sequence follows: TGTGCCAGCAGCGTAGACAGGGGAAAACTGTTTTTT. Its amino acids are CASSVDRGKLFF.